This is a list of T cell receptor beta chains from one sample in a study of human T cells and chemical hapten exposure. MiXCR, run by TCRdb on the RACE reads, gives a single entry per CDR3 protein. The sample holds approximately 70,000 distinct CDR3 sequences, around 9.8% seen once. The starting material was whole blood, obtained in connection with sensitization to the hapten diphenylcyclopropenone (DPC). These TCRs come from a woman aged 40 to 50 with alopecia areata. Some clones in this sample may be carry-over from other donors' samples. CDR3s leave out the opening cysteine and the closing phenylalanine or tryptophan.

J: TRBJ1-6; V: TRBV18; CDR3: ATTTVGGFDSPLH
J: TRBJ1-2; V: TRBV7-2; CDR3: ASSLDSGGISYGYT
J: TRBJ1-1; V: TRBV12-3/TRBV12-4; CDR3: ASSLDRVGPEAF
J: TRBJ2-7; V: TRBV28; CDR3: ASRRPGQSYEQY
J: TRBJ2-1; V: TRBV21-1; CDR3: ASSKDRLAGGYNEQF
J: TRBJ1-2; V: TRBV7-2; CDR3: ASSQTIGVPNFYGYT
J: TRBJ2-3; V: TRBV11-2; CDR3: ASSLLGGGWRTDTQY
J: TRBJ2-5; V: TRBV11-3; CDR3: ASSSRDRGQETQY
J: TRBJ2-7; V: TRBV18; CDR3: ASSLNPDSHYYEQY
J: TRBJ2-7; V: TRBV3-1; CDR3: ASTHASGGYYEQY
J: TRBJ2-2; V: TRBV2; CDR3: ASSPPGDSVSTGELF
J: TRBJ2-1; V: TRBV7-9; CDR3: ASSALQGARGNEQF
J: TRBJ2-3; V: TRBV24-1; CDR3: ATSGPIGGLKGHGTQY
J: TRBJ2-5; V: TRBV11-2; CDR3: ASSPPLTGLGQETQY